This T cell receptor (beta chain) was profiled in a study of blood T cell repertoires in COVID-19. The overall study: There were acute and convalescent COVID-19 samples, and they came from the United States, Italy and Spain. T cells, B-cell-depleted T cells, or PBMCs supplied cDNA or gDNA.

The repertoire was sequenced with immunoSEQ multiplex PCR; TCRdb's copy has only in-frame clones and lacks some. The data contain 140,000 to 150,000 clones, 84% of them singletons. Germline V lookup: CDR1 LGHNA, CDR2 YNFKEQ. V lost 6 bases to trimming and J lost 5 bases, with 23 bases between them. There are 16 residues in the CDR3. The sequence was collected from a human donor in a cohort sampled during active COVID-19. Sequenced material: peripheral blood. The gene calls are TRBV4-2 and TRBJ2-7, with TRBD1 as a possible D gene (6 bases). DNA for the CDR3: TGTGCCAGCAGTCCCTTTCCTTATGGCAGGGGACACGAGCAGTACTTC. It is translated as CASSPFPYGRGHEQYF.